This T cell receptor (beta chain) was recovered during a study of T-cell reconstitution after alpha-beta-depleted transplantation in children. Unique molecular identifiers were incorporated during preparation of the TCRbeta library. Each CDR3 protein is one row after TCRdb ran MiXCR on the PCR reads. There are roughly 500,000 distinct CDR3 sequences in the sample; about 30% occur only once, and under 3% lies in the top ten. The germline V gene has CDR1 DFQATT and CDR2 SNEGSKA (reference sequence). V was trimmed by 8 bases and J by 4 bases, leaving 15 bases between them. The CDR3 loop spans 13 amino acids. This clonotype was seen a few times.

Specimen: PBMCs from the stem cell graft donor, collected from the stem cell graft. The source of this sequence is a human donor who donated a stem cell graft to a child with aplastic anemia. The chain recombines TRBV20-1 with TRBJ2-1, with D perhaps TRBD2 (5 bases). CDR3 sequence reads: CSFFIAIYNEQFF. In nucleotides, the CDR3 is TGCAGTTTCTTTATAGCGATTTACAATGAGCAGTTCTTC.